What follows describes a single T cell receptor beta chain. Its specificity is unknown. Sorting of CD4+ naive, central memory, regulatory and stem cell-like memory cells was performed via CD45RO/CCR7/CD25/CD127/CD95/CD27. This sample is part of a study of beta chain features in type 1 diabetes. Study-wide points: There was a possibility that cDNA sequencing over-represented cells with high TCR expression. Shortening of TCRB CDR3s, moderate but significant, appeared in all four CD4+ subsets of Type 1 diabetes patients.

The CDR3 totals 15 residues. Trimming cost V 4 bases and J 0 bases, with 11 bases left between them. The germline V gene encodes CDR1 SGHRS and CDR2 YFSETQ. cDNA synthesis used the whole RNA isolate, giving expressed TCRB sequences. Clones were sequenced by immunoSEQ multiplex PCR, and TCRdb holds only the in-frame ones, with some missing. There are over 300,000 clones in the sample; roughly a tenth occur only once, and approximately 1% lies in the top ten. J is TRBJ2-1 and V is TRBV5-1, with D possibly being TRBD2 (5 bases). Sequencing was carried out using central memory CD4+ T cells from blood. This TCR was recovered from a man aged 25-45 years with type 1 diabetes. CDR3 bases: TGCGCCAGCAGCAATGACGGGGACTCCTACAATGAGCAGTTCTTC. This translates into CASSNDGDSYNEQFF.